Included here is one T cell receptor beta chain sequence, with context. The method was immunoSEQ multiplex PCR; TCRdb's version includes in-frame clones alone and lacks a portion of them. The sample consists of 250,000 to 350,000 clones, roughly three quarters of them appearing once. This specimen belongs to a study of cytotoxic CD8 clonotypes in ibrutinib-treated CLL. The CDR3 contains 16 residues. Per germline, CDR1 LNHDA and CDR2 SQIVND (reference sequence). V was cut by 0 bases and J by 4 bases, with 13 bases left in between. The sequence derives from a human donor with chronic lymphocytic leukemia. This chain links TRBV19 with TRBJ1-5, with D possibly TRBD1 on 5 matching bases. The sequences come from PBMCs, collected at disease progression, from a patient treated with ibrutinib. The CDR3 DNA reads TGTGCCAGTAGTATAGAGTGGGGGATTGCTAATCAGCCCCAGCATTTT. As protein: CASSIEWGIANQPQHF. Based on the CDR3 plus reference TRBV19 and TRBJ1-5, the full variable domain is DGGITQSPKYLFRKEGQNVTLSCEQNLNHDAMYWYRQDPGQGLRLIYYSQIVNDFQKGDIAEGYSVSREKKESFPLTVTSAQKNPTAFYLCASSIEWGIANQPQHFGDGTRLSIL.